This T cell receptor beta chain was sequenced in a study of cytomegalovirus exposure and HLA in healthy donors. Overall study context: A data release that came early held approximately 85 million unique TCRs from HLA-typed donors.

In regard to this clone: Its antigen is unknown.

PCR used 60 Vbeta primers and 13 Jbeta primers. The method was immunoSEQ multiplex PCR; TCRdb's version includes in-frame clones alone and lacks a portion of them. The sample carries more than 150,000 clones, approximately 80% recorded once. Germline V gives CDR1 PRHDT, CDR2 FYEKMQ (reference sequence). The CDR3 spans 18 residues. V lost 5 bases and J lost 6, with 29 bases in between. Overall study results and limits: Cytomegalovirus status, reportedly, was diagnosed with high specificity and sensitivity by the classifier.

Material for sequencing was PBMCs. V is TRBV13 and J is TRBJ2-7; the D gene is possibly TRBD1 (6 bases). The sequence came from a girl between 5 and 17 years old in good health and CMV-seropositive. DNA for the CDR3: TGTGCCAGCAGCCCTACGCCTCGCAGGGGAAGTTTTGGTGTCGAGCAGTACTTC. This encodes CASSPTPRRGSFGVEQYF.